A single sample is the source of the 3 T cell receptor beta chains below, sequenced in a study of T cell responses to AZD1222 COVID-19 vaccine. The repertoire was sequenced with immunoSEQ multiplex PCR; TCRdb's copy has only in-frame clones and lacks some. Among about 180,000 clones listed, approximately 90% were seen once. Sequencing used peripheral blood, obtained on day 0 of AZD1222 vaccination. Receptors originate from an adult in good health.

The J gene is TRBJ2-7, the V gene TRBV20-1; no definite D call. The CDR3 runs 11 residues. CDR1 DFQATT and CDR2 SNEGSKA come from the germline V gene (reference sequence). V was cut by 3 bases and J by 3 bases, with 6 bases left in between. CDR3 protein: CSASGIYEQYF. The DNA of the CDR3 is TGCAGTGCTAGCGGAATCTACGAGCAGTACTTC.

This chain uses TRBV30 with TRBJ2-7, with 10 bases matching TRBD1. The V gene end was trimmed by 3 bases and the J gene end by 0 bases; junction bases not matched to a gene: 8. This CDR3 is 16 amino acids long. Germline assignment: CDR1 GTSNPN and CDR2 SVGIG (reference sequence). The CDR3 loop reads CAWRESGTGDSYEQYF. The CDR3 DNA reads as TGTGCCTGGAGGGAGTCCGGGACAGGGGACTCCTACGAGCAGTACTTC.

The chain carries TRBV27 and TRBJ2-6; D uncertain. Deletions cut 3 bases from V and 4 bases from J, with 10 bases between. Per the germline V gene, CDR1 is MNHEY and CDR2 is SMNVEV (reference sequence). This CDR3 is 15 amino acids long. The chain's CDR3 is CASSFWVAGANVLTF. CDR3 sequence (DNA): TGTGCCAGCAGTTTCTGGGTCGCCGGGGCCAACGTCCTGACTTTC. The variable domain in full, with the rest retrieved from reference TRBV27 and TRBJ2-6, is EAQVTQNPRYLITVTGKKLTVTCSQNMNHEYMSWYRQDPGLGLRQIYYSMNVEVTDKGDVPEGYKVSRKEKRNFPLILESPSPNQTSLYFCASSFWVAGANVLTFGAGSRLTVL.